This note documents a single TCR beta chain sequence. This entry comes from a study of control samples from healthy donors and cancer patients. Assay used: immunoSEQ multiplex PCR; TCRdb lists only in-frame clones, some missing. Of about 95,000 clones listed, about 82% are singletons. The CDR3 length is 15 residues. The germline CDR1 and CDR2 sequences are SGHRS and YFSETQ. V gave up 4 bases and J gave up 2 bases; unmatched junction bases: 5. The sequencing input was blood. V is TRBV5-1 and J is TRBJ2-3; TRBD1 matches at 9 bases. The sequence was collected from a young man in good health. CDR3 protein: CASSRGQGYTDTQYF. DNA of the CDR3: TGCGCCAGCAGCAGGGGACAGGGTTACACAGATACGCAGTATTTT.